This T cell receptor beta chain was recovered during a study of shared clonotypes between healthy human individuals. Terminally differentiated effector memory CD45RA+ cells were excluded by CCR7 positive selection of CD45RO-negative cells. Splitting of each subset's genomic DNA was done evenly across several immunoSEQ plates. The repertoire was sequenced with immunoSEQ multiplex PCR; TCRdb's copy has only in-frame clones and lacks some. In the table there are roughly 2,000,000 clones, less than 95% of which are singletons. Germline CDR1 and CDR2: SGHRS and YFSETQ. With 1 base clipped from V and 3 bases from J, the junction kept 4 bases outside the gene matches. The CDR3 runs 14 residues.

Sequenced sample: naive CD8+ T cells sorted from blood. This clonotype was sampled from a man aged 18 to 29 in good health. The J gene is TRBJ2-7, the V gene TRBV5-1, with 7 bases identical to TRBD2. The CDR3 DNA follows: TGCGCCAGCAGCTTGTTTTTAGCGGGCTACGAGCAGTACTTC. Translation: CASSLFLAGYEQYF.